The TCR beta chain under discussion was sequenced for a study of T cell responses to AZD1222 COVID-19 vaccine. Generated by immunoSEQ multiplex PCR, the TCRdb table keeps only in-frame clones and is missing some. This repertoire shows around 130,000 clones, over 85% found once; its top ten account for 3.1%. Note on this clone: The target antigen is unknown.

Germline loops: CDR1 MGHRA, CDR2 YSYEKL. Trimming removed 1 base from V and 4 bases from J; junction bases left unmatched: 3. CDR3 length: 14 residues. Notes on the study in general: Vaccine-associated CD4 TCRs spanned spike, dominant at 160-218 and 743-854. Females made up more of the donors, who were largely white British, and clonal diversity may have come out too low.

V and J are TRBV4-1 and TRBJ1-2, with 7 positions matching TRBD1. This specimen was peripheral blood, taken on day 0 of AZD1222 vaccination. This TCR derives from an adult in good health. CDR3 protein: CASSQVQGFYGYTF. CDR3 DNA: TGCGCCAGCAGCCAAGTACAGGGGTTCTATGGCTACACCTTC.